The 9 T cell receptor beta chains below all came from one sample that was sequenced in a study of Ad26.COV2.S vaccination and SARS-CoV-2 variants (dated by TCRdb to the early 2020s). The library was built by means of the immunoSEQ multiplex PCR assay. TCRdb provides this immuneACCESS table in a form limited to in-frame rearrangements. Some clones are lacking; in checked studies, under half of them reflect an unresolved V gene, and why the rest are absent is not known. The sample yields some 520,000 clones; approximately 90% were counted once. The top ten hold about 13% of the sample. In light of the paper, this sample's treatment or condition label describes: 15 to 20 received Ad26.COV2.S at low or high dose, single or two shots; roughly five received placebo; per-sample allocation not given. For vaccine and placebo recipients, repertoires were sequenced using samples collected on day 63 after the first injection.

Sample: peripheral blood, taken in a trial of Ad26.COV2.S vaccine versus placebo. The receptor source for this set is a person aged 18-65 years who received the Ad26.COV2.S COVID-19 vaccine or a placebo.

The chain joins TRBV28 to TRBJ2-7, with 8 bases that match TRBD2. This CDR3 region has 16 residues. J was trimmed by 2 bases and V by 4 bases; bases with no gene match: 10. Germline V gene lookup returns CDR1 MDHEN and CDR2 SYDVKM. CDR3 sequence: CASSSPRLALTYEQYF. In DNA, the CDR3 is TGTGCCAGCAGTTCCCCCCGACTAGCGCTAACCTACGAGCAGTACTTC.

This clone is a singleton in its sample. The chain combines TRBV18 with TRBJ2-2; D is uncertain. Germline values: CDR1 KGHSH, CDR2 LQKENI. This CDR3 comprises 16 residues. Trimming removed 0 bases at V and 5 bases at J, with 13 bases between. The CDR3 loop reads CASSPPRSVGTGELFF. CDR3 bases: TGTGCCAGCTCACCACCGCGATCGGTGGGGACCGGGGAGCTGTTTTTT. Based on the CDR3 plus reference TRBV18 and TRBJ2-2, the full variable domain is NAGVMQNPRHLVRRRGQEARLRCSPMKGHSHVYWYRQLPEEGLKFMVYLQKENIIDESGMPKERFSAEFPKEGPSILRIQQVVRGDSAAYFCASSPPRSVGTGELFFGEGSRLTVL.

The chain is built from TRBV9 and TRBJ1-2; the D gene is possibly TRBD1 (5 bases). This CDR3 comprises 14 residues. Germline CDR1 is SGDLS and CDR2 is YYNGEE. Trimming took off 4 bases at V and 4 bases at J, with 14 bases between the two ends. CDR3 residues: CASSTGTIPYGYTF. For the CDR3, the DNA is TGTGCCAGCAGCACTGGGACGATTCCCTATGGCTACACCTTC.

This chain connects TRBV5-1 to TRBJ2-3; D gene uncertain. This CDR3 contains 15 residues. Trimming removed 0 bases from V and 6 bases from J, with 14 bases in between. Germline V gives CDR1 SGHRS, CDR2 YFSETQ. CDR3 DNA sequence: TGCGCCAGCAGCTTGGATGGCGGCCCCGCCGATACGCAGTATTTT. Translating it yields CASSLDGGPADTQYF.

The CDR3, as DNA: TGTGCCAGCAGCCCGTGGAGGTCATTGGGTACCGGGGAGCTGTTTTTT. It yields the protein CASSPWRSLGTGELFF. The V call is TRBV7-3, the J call TRBJ2-2; a possible D gene is TRBD2 (5 bases). Trimming pared 5 bases from V and 5 bases from J, leaving 18 bases between. CDR3 length: 16 amino acids. Germline CDR1 and CDR2: SGHTA and FQGTGA.

CDR3 amino acids: CAWKGQGRSNQPQHF. CDR3 DNA: TGTGCCTGGAAAGGACAGGGACGGAGCAATCAGCCCCAGCATTTT. The V gene is TRBV30, the J gene TRBJ1-5; the match to TRBD1 covers 8 bases. Germline V gene sequence: CDR1 GTSNPN, CDR2 SVGIG (reference sequence). J lost 1 base, V lost 4 bases, and 6 bases had no gene match. This CDR3 spans 15 amino acids.

The chain is built from TRBV7-2 and TRBJ1-3; D is unresolved. The CDR3 sequence is 15 residues long. Between the trimmed V and J ends, which lost 0 bases and 0 bases, there was a span of 6 bases. Germline assignment: CDR1 SGHTA and CDR2 FQGNSA. The CDR3 region is CASSLASSSGNTIYF. The CDR3 DNA sequence: TGTGCCAGCAGCTTAGCCAGTAGCTCTGGAAACACCATATATTTT.

This chain connects TRBV7-9 to TRBJ1-1; no clear D. The germline gives CDR1 SEHNR, CDR2 FQNEAQ (reference sequence). CDR3 length equals 16 residues. V gave up 3 bases and J gave up 1 base, with 15 bases separating them. As DNA, the CDR3 is TGTGCCAGCAGCTTCGCCCGGAGGCAGACGAACACTGAAGCTTTCTTT. Its protein is CASSFARRQTNTEAFF.

This chain joins TRBV7-2 and TRBJ2-3; D perhaps matches TRBD1 (6 bases). This CDR3 is 13 amino acids long. Trimming cost V 5 bases and J 5 bases, with 11 bases left between them. CDR1 is SGHTA, CDR2 FQGNSA, per germline. For the CDR3, the DNA is TGTGCCAGCAGCCCCAAAGGGGGAGATACGCAGTATTTT. The encoded protein is CASSPKGGDTQYF.